This T cell receptor (beta chain) was recorded in a study of T cell responses to AZD1222 COVID-19 vaccine. The CDR3 runs 13 residues. CDR1 is LGHDT, CDR2 YNNKEL, per germline (reference sequence). V lost 2 bases and J 8 bases, leaving 10 bases between the germline ends. Some clones are missing from TCRdb's copy, which holds only in-frame ones; the method was immunoSEQ multiplex PCR. Of some 150,000 clones in the sample, around 85% were seen once. Source: peripheral blood, taken 28 days after the second dose of the MenACWY control vaccine. The genes are TRBV3-1 (or the pseudogene TRBV3-2) and TRBJ2-1; no clear D. This receptor was taken from an adult who received the MenACWY meningococcal vaccine as a control. This CDR3 is CASSQFLQDEQFF. In DNA, the CDR3 is TGTGCCAGCAGCCAATTTCTTCAGGATGAGCAGTTCTTC.